Below are 25 T cell receptor beta chains sequenced from a single sample in a study of metastatic and nonmetastatic thyroid tumors. Treatment of any kind had been given to no patient before thyroid surgery. MiXCR reprocessed the PCR reads for TCRdb. This table has some 40,000 clones, under 20% appearing once. The specimen sequenced was tumor tissue. These receptors were taken from a female donor with papillary thyroid cancer or a benign thyroid nodule (not recorded which). Some clones in this sample may be carry-over from other donors' samples.

This clone has at least ten counts. The chain recombines TRBV19 with TRBJ2-5; perhaps TRBD2 as D (5 bases). Germline V CDR1 and CDR2: LNHDA, SQIVND (reference sequence). This CDR3 spans 14 amino acids. Deletions cut 5 bases from V and 7 bases from J, with 17 bases between. CDR3 coding DNA: TGTGCCAGTAGTCCAGGACTTCAAGATCGGACCCAGTACTTC. Translated, it gives CASSPGLQDRTQYF.

In its sample, this clone was seen many times. The chain is built from TRBV28 and TRBJ2-7; D is unresolved. The length of the CDR3 is 12 residues. The germline V gene encodes CDR1 MDHEN and CDR2 SYDVKM. Trimming left V 6 bases short and J 0 bases short, with 6 bases between. CDR3 DNA: TGTGCCAGCAGCCCCCTCTCCTACGAGCAGTACTTC. Protein product: CASSPLSYEQYF.

The table lists this clone with many counts. V is TRBV7-9 and J is TRBJ1-1; D perhaps matches TRBD1 (5 bases). Trimming took off 3 bases at V and 5 bases at J, with 13 bases between the two ends. CDR1 SEHNR and CDR2 FQNEAQ come from the germline V gene (reference sequence). The CDR3 sequence is 14 residues long. The CDR3, as DNA: TGTGCCAGCAGCTTGTTTGGGGGTGATACTGAAGCTTTCTTT. Amino acids: CASSLFGGDTEAFF.

This clone was counted ten times or more. This rearrangement joins TRBV4-1 to TRBJ2-3; 7 bases agree with TRBD1. The V and J ends lost 3 bases and 0 bases, in that order; junction bases with no gene match: 12. Per the germline V gene, CDR1 is MGHRA and CDR2 is YSYEKL. This CDR3 spans 18 amino acids. CDR3 protein: CASSHADEGQSSTDTQYF. The CDR3 DNA reads TGCGCCAGCAGCCACGCTGACGAGGGACAGTCTAGCACAGATACGCAGTATTTT.

This clone was seen at least ten times. The chain recombines TRBV7-9 with TRBJ1-2, with 11 bases matching TRBD1. Trimming removed 5 bases from V and 4 bases from J; junction bases left unmatched: 3. This CDR3 comprises 14 residues. CDR1 and CDR2 from the germline V gene are SEHNR and FQNEAQ (reference sequence). The CDR3 loop is CASSPGQGVYGYTF. The DNA for the CDR3 is TGTGCCAGCAGCCCGGGACAGGGGGTCTATGGCTACACCTTC. The variable domain in full, completed from reference TRBV7-9 and TRBJ1-2, reads DTGVSQNPRHKITKRGQNVTFRCDPISEHNRLYWYRQTLGQGPEFLTYFQNEAQLEKSRLLSDRFSAERPKGSFSTLEIQRTEQGDSAMYLCASSPGQGVYGYTFGSGTRLTVV.

This clone was detected a few times. Being one base from a much bigger clone, this may be a read error. V gene TRBV6-1 combines with J gene TRBJ2-3; maybe TRBD1 (5 bases). The CDR3 is 15 amino acids. Germline CDR1 MNHNS, CDR2 SASEGT. This CDR3 reads CASRSLEGVSDTRYF. DNA of the CDR3: TGTGCCAGCAGATCTCTCGAAGGGGTGTCAGATACGCGGTATTTT.

This clone was seen many times. CDR3 nucleotide sequence: TGCAGCGTTGGAACCTCCAATTTGGGGACCCAGTACTTC. Protein sequence: CSVGTSNLGTQYF. The V call is TRBV29-1, the J call TRBJ2-5; D uncertain. The CDR3 totals 13 residues. The V gene lost 4 bases and the J gene lost 7 bases, with 16 bases spanning the gap. Germline V lookup: CDR1 SQVTM, CDR2 ANQGSEA.

The rearrangement uses TRBV6-4 and TRBJ2-1, with D uncertain. The V end lost 6 bases, the J end lost 6 bases, and 12 bases lay between the germline ends. Germline-derived CDR1 and CDR2 are MRHNA and SNTAGT. CDR3 size: 13 residues. As DNA, the CDR3 is TGTGCCAGCAGCCGAGAACAGTGCAATGAGCAGTTCTTC. Residues: CASSREQCNEQFF.

As for this clone: The sample holds other DNA sequences that translate to the same CDR3. The J gene is TRBJ1-5, the V gene TRBV15; the D gene is possibly TRBD1 (5 bases). V lost 5 bases, J lost 4 bases, and 15 bases lay in between. Germline CDR1 and CDR2: LNHNV and YYDKDF (reference sequence). This CDR3 contains 15 residues. CDR3 nucleotide sequence: TGTGCCACCAGCTCCCACCGGGGGACTAATCAGCCCCAGCATTTT. Amino acids: CATSSHRGTNQPQHF.

This clone was counted at least ten times. The chain is built from TRBV10-1 and TRBJ2-1; 12 bases match TRBD2. J gave up 6 bases and V 4 bases, and 4 bases lay outside the gene matches. CDR1 WNHNN and CDR2 SYGVQD come from the germline V gene (reference sequence). This CDR3 region has 15 residues. The CDR3 DNA sequence: TGCGCCAGCAGTGCACTAGCGGGGGGCCTCAATGAGCAGTTCTTC. Translated, it gives CASSALAGGLNEQFF.

This clone came up many times. CDR3 loop: CASSSQDRRNTIYF. Written as DNA, the CDR3 is TGTGCCAGCAGCAGCCAGGACAGGAGAAACACCATATATTTT. The genes are TRBV7-9 and TRBJ1-3; 7 nucleotides align to TRBD1. CDR3 length equals 14 residues. With 5 bases clipped from V and 5 bases from J, the junction kept 6 bases outside the gene matches. Germline values: CDR1 SEHNR, CDR2 FQNEAQ (reference sequence).

This clone was seen at least ten times. The chain is built from TRBV15 and TRBJ2-1; D perhaps matches TRBD1 (5 bases). The CDR3 is 13 residues long. With 1 base removed from V and 7 bases from J, the gap between germline ends came to 8 bases. Germline V CDR1 and CDR2: LNHNV, YYDKDF (reference sequence). The CDR3 coding sequence is TGTGCCACCAGCAGAGTTCCAGGGAATGAGCAGTTCTTC. Residues: CATSRVPGNEQFF.

At least ten counts were recorded for this clone. V gene TRBV28 combines with J gene TRBJ2-7; the D gene is possibly TRBD2 (5 bases). This CDR3 has 15 amino acids. Germline values: CDR1 MDHEN, CDR2 SYDVKM. The germline V and J ends were trimmed by 4 bases and 3 bases, with 16 bases remaining between them. Here the CDR3 DNA reads TGTGCCAGCAGTTCCGCCGGGATGGTAGACTACGAGCAGTACTTC. Amino acids: CASSSAGMVDYEQYF.

There are a few counts of this clone. The J gene is TRBJ1-2, the V gene TRBV6-2 or TRBV6-3; perhaps TRBD1 as D (5 bases). V lost 5 bases and J 0 bases, leaving 16 bases between the germline ends. This CDR3 contains 16 residues. Per germline, CDR1 MNHEY and CDR2 SVGEGT. The CDR3 region is CASSPVVPGPNYGYTF. As DNA, the CDR3 is TGTGCCAGCAGTCCCGTGGTGCCAGGGCCTAACTATGGCTACACCTTC.

In this sample, this clone turned up a few times. Germline and junction disagree at one end, which may indicate a read error. Within the sample, other DNA sequences also encode this same CDR3. The gene calls are TRBV12-3 or TRBV12-4 and TRBJ2-3; D gene uncertain. The length of the CDR3 is 11 residues. In nucleotides, the CDR3 is TGTGCCAGTAGTTTAGGTGATACGCAGTATTTT. Translation: CASSLGDTQYF.

Many counts were recorded for this clone. V and J are TRBV10-3 and TRBJ1-4, with D perhaps matching TRBD1 (5 bases). The CDR3 runs to 13 residues. Germline CDR1 and CDR2: ENHRY and SYGVKD. V lost 6 bases and J lost 8, with 13 bases in between. CDR3 sequence reads: CAIRARGLEKLFF. CDR3 bases: TGTGCCATCAGGGCTCGGGGACTAGAAAAACTGTTTTTT.

This clone appeared a few times. This chain uses TRBV5-1 with TRBJ1-4; D may be TRBD1 (5 bases). The CDR3 is 13 residues long. Looked up from germline, CDR1 is SGHRS and CDR2 is YFSETQ. The CDR3 DNA sequence: TGCGCAAGCGATAGGTGGACAAATGAAAAACTGTTTTTT. Protein sequence: CASDRWTNEKLFF.

This clone was observed at least ten times. The sample holds other DNA sequences that translate to the same CDR3. The chain links TRBV12-3 or TRBV12-4 to TRBJ2-1, with D perhaps being TRBD1 or TRBD2 (5 bases each). V was trimmed by 4 bases and J by 6 bases, leaving 16 bases between them. The length of the CDR3 is 15 residues. The CDR3 here is CASSSLTGTLNEQFF. CDR3 coding DNA: TGTGCCAGCAGTTCCCTCACCGGGACGCTCAATGAGCAGTTCTTC.

The genes are TRBV19 and TRBJ2-7; D unclear. This CDR3 region has 15 residues. Trimming shortened V by 3 bases and J by 2 bases, and 14 bases separated the two germline ends. Germline lookup yields CDR1 LNHDA and CDR2 SQIVND (reference sequence). The DNA for the CDR3 is TGTGCCAGTAGTATTAGGGATCAACCCACCTACGAGCAGTACTTC. Translated, it gives CASSIRDQPTYEQYF.

Notes on this clone: With a much larger clone just one base away, this may be a read error. This chain joins TRBV20-1 and TRBJ2-7, with a tentative D call TRBD1 (5 bases). V was trimmed by 6 bases and J by 3 bases, leaving 12 bases between them. CDR1 and CDR2 (germline): DFQATT, SNEGSKA (reference sequence). CDR3 length: 12 amino acids. The CDR3 region is CSARQSNYEQYF. CDR3 coding DNA: TGCAGTGCCCGACAGTCAAACTACGAGCAGTACTTC.

Points on this clone: A much bigger clone sits one base away, suggesting this may be a read error. The V call is TRBV5-1, the J call TRBJ1-3, with D unresolved. Trimming left V 8 bases short and J 0 bases short, with 12 bases between. The germline CDR1 and CDR2 sequences are SGHRS and YFSETQ. There are 14 residues in the CDR3. The CDR3: CASRQQGSGNTIYF. CDR3 coding DNA: TGCGCCAGTAGGCAGCAAGGCTCTGGAAACACCATATATTTT.

This clone showed up many times. V is TRBV20-1 and J is TRBJ2-3; unclear D gene. The CDR3 runs 14 residues. Germline V gene sequence: CDR1 DFQATT, CDR2 SNEGSKA (reference sequence). Trimming shortened V by 6 bases and J by 3 bases, and 16 bases separated the two germline ends. CDR3 DNA sequence: TGCAGTGCCCCAATTTTCGGAAGAACAGATACGCAGTATTTT. Protein product: CSAPIFGRTDTQYF.

The table lists this clone with many counts. This chain joins TRBV10-3 and TRBJ1-5, with D possibly matching TRBD1 (5 bases). Between the trimmed V and J ends, which lost 5 bases and 3 bases, there was a span of 11 bases. The germline gives CDR1 ENHRY, CDR2 SYGVKD. The CDR3 sequence is 14 residues long. CDR3 sequence: CAISTDSYNQPQHF. Written as DNA, the CDR3 is TGTGCCATCAGTACAGACAGTTACAATCAGCCCCAGCATTTT.

The V gene is TRBV6-1, the J gene TRBJ2-7, with unresolved D. The CDR3 is made up of 13 amino acids. The V gene's germline CDR1 is MNHNS and CDR2 SASEGT. Trimming took off 7 bases at V and 5 bases at J, with 15 bases between the two ends. Here the CDR3 reads CASTNGEYNEQYF. The CDR3 DNA reads as TGTGCCAGCACAAATGGGGAATACAACGAGCAGTACTTC.

This clone was detected ten times or more. The genes are TRBV7-9 and TRBJ1-6, with D unclear. The CDR3 is 13 residues long. The V end was cut by 3 bases, the J end by 7 bases, with 7 bases between. In germline, CDR1 is SEHNR, CDR2 FQNEAQ (reference sequence). The CDR3 DNA sequence: TGTGCCAGCAGCTTCATAAAGAATTCACCCCTCCACTTT. This sequence encodes CASSFIKNSPLHF.